The 18 T cell receptor beta chains below come from one sample, sequenced in a study of vaccination and CD4 T cells after COVID-19 (dated by TCRdb to between 2021 and 2024). Explained via the paper, the treatment or condition label denotes: approximately nine-day PBMC culture with coronavirus spike peptide pools or control peptides (ViraFEST assay). Libraries were built with PCR. Sequencing instrument: Illumina iSeq 100. DNA from cultured CD4+ T cells underwent TCR sequencing with the Oncomine TCR Beta short-read assay at the Johns Hopkins FTIC core. Clones were called with MiXCR by TCRdb after fastp trimmed the public reads at Q25, and only in-frame beta chains were retained. Each record represents a unique CDR3 protein, reported with the most common genes and DNA among its rows. The sample table shows about 18,000 distinct CDR3 sequences, and 50% are seen once. Clones ranked in the top ten supply roughly 6.2% of the sample.

No antigen has been identified for these receptors. The sequenced sample consisted of CD4+ T cells from blood, cultured in vitro. The receptors were gathered from a human donor who had recovered from COVID-19.

The chain carries TRBV20-1 and TRBJ2-2; D might be TRBD2 (5 bases). CDR1 is DFQATT and CDR2 is SNEGSKA in the germline V gene (reference sequence). V lost 5 bases, J lost 6 bases, and 19 bases lay in between. This CDR3 has 15 residues. The CDR3 reads CSAPDSSPTSGELFF. In nucleotides, the CDR3 is TGCAGTGCTCCGGACTCTTCCCCCACATCCGGGGAGCTGTTTTTT.

This clonotype occurred once. V and J are TRBV20-1 and TRBJ2-7; D perhaps matches TRBD2 (6 bases). Germline CDR1 and CDR2: DFQATT and SNEGSKA (reference sequence). The length of the CDR3 is 14 residues. The ends were cut back, 0 bases at V and 0 bases at J, with 9 bases in the middle. CDR3 protein: CSAREGTVSYEQYF. The CDR3 DNA sequence: TGCAGTGCTAGAGAAGGGACTGTCTCCTACGAGCAGTACTTC.

A word on this clonotype: The junction shows a germline mismatch at one end, possibly a read error. This chain links TRBV12-3 or TRBV12-4 with TRBJ2-2; possibly TRBD1 or TRBD2 for D (5 bases each). The CDR3 is 16 amino acids. CDR3 amino acids: CASSYRATLGTGALFF. The CDR3, as DNA: TGTGCCAGCAGTTATCGGGCCACCCTGGGGACCGGGGCGCTGTTTTTT.

The chain has TRBV16 and TRBJ1-6; the D is unclear. V gave up 4 bases and J gave up 5 bases, with 12 bases separating them. The germline V gene has CDR1 KGHSY and CDR2 FQNENV. This CDR3 is built from 15 residues. CDR3 amino acids: CASSPTRQNNSPLHF. CDR3 coding DNA: TGTGCCAGCAGCCCTACCAGGCAGAATAATTCACCCCTCCACTTT.

This clonotype was seen a few times. The chain joins TRBV25-1 to TRBJ1-2, with 9 bases matching TRBD1. Trimming took 1 base from V and 7 from J; bases not matched to a gene: 13. Looked up from germline, CDR1 is MGHDK and CDR2 is SYGVNS. This CDR3 has 17 residues. CDR3 in amino acids: CASSESGRTGEMGGYTF. CDR3 bases: TGTGCCAGCAGTGAATCGGGGAGGACAGGGGAGATGGGTGGCTACACCTTC.

This chain uses TRBV3-1 with TRBJ1-2; D may be TRBD1 (6 bases). Germline loops: CDR1 LGHDT, CDR2 YNNKEL (reference sequence). V lost 4 bases, J lost 8 bases, and 20 bases lay in between. This CDR3 contains 15 residues. The CDR3 region is CASSRDMDGYEGYTF. DNA of the CDR3: TGTGCCAGCAGCCGGGACATGGACGGATATGAAGGCTACACCTTC.

This clonotype was found a few times. The chain uses TRBV7-2 and TRBJ1-2; unclear D gene. This CDR3 region has 13 residues. V was cut by 3 bases and J by 3 bases, with 8 bases left in between. Germline-derived CDR1 and CDR2 are SGHTA and FQGNSA. The CDR3: CASSLGSYYGYTF. The CDR3 nucleotides read TGTGCCAGCAGCTTGGGGAGCTACTATGGCTACACCTTC.

This chain joins TRBV5-1 and TRBJ2-5; 12 nucleotides align to TRBD1. Looked up from germline, CDR1 is SGHRS and CDR2 is YFSETQ. Losses at the gene ends were 0 bases for V and 6 bases for J; bases not matched to a gene: 6. The CDR3 sequence is 16 residues long. For the CDR3, the DNA is TGCGCCAGCAGCTTGGGTGGGACAGGGGGCGAGCAGACCCAGTACTTC. Its protein is CASSLGGTGGEQTQYF.

The chain has TRBV4-1 and TRBJ2-1; D gene unclear. Germline V lookup: CDR1 MGHRA, CDR2 YSYEKL. Trimming took 0 bases from V and 6 from J, leaving 12 bases between them. The CDR3 runs to 15 residues. CDR3 nucleotide sequence: TGCGCCAGCAGCCAAGAACTCCCAGGTCTCAATGAGCAGTTCTTC. This sequence encodes CASSQELPGLNEQFF.

This clonotype has just a few counts. J is TRBJ1-5 and V is TRBV30; 10 bases line up with TRBD1. CDR3 size: 19 residues. Germline CDR1 reads GTSNPN; CDR2 reads SVGIG (reference sequence). V lost 1 base to trimming and J lost 0 bases; unmatched junction nucleotides: 12. The CDR3 spells CAWSARGQGRPYSNQPQHF. CDR3 in DNA: TGTGCCTGGAGTGCCCGGGGACAGGGGAGACCCTATAGCAATCAGCCCCAGCATTTT.

This clonotype was found a few times. V usage is TRBV20-1 and J usage is TRBJ1-5; D unclear. Trimming stripped 6 bases from V and 4 bases from J, with 10 bases between. The CDR3 has 12 amino acids. Germline V gene sequence: CDR1 DFQATT, CDR2 SNEGSKA (reference sequence). Here the CDR3 DNA reads TGCAGTGCCTCGATGAAGAATCAGCCCCAGCATTTT. Translating it yields CSASMKNQPQHF.

This chain connects TRBV24-1 to TRBJ2-1, with 10 bases aligning to TRBD2. This CDR3 is built from 15 residues. V lost 9 bases, J lost 2 bases, and 6 bases stayed unmatched. Germline CDR1 and CDR2: KGHDR and SFDVKD. CDR3 sequence reads: CATGPSGSAYNEQFF. CDR3 in DNA: TGTGCCACCGGCCCTAGCGGGAGTGCCTACAATGAGCAGTTCTTC.

This clonotype was counted a few times. The CDR3 nucleotides are TGTGCCAGCAGTTGGCGGCCGGGGATGGAGACCCAGTACTTC. It yields the protein CASSWRPGMETQYF. This chain uses TRBV6-2 or TRBV6-3 with TRBJ2-5, with D possibly TRBD2 on 5 matching bases. The length of the CDR3 is 14 residues. Trimming shortened V by 4 bases and J by 5 bases, and 14 bases separated the two germline ends. Germline-derived CDR1 and CDR2 are MNHEY and SVGEGT.

The V and J genes are TRBV15 and TRBJ1-6; TRBD1 is a possible D gene (5 bases). The CDR3 is 13 residues long. Germline V lookup: CDR1 LNHNV, CDR2 YYDKDF (reference sequence). Trimming pared 5 bases from V and 7 bases from J, leaving 9 bases between. The CDR3 DNA reads TGTGCCACCAGCGGGGGGACGAATTCACCCCTCCACTTT. Translation: CATSGGTNSPLHF. The entire variable domain, with the rest obtained from reference TRBV15 and TRBJ1-6, is as follows: DAMVIQNPRYQVTQFGKPVTLSCSQTLNHNVMYWYQQKSSQAPKLLFHYYDKDFNNEADTPDNFQSRRPNTSFCFLDIRSPGLGDTAMYLCATSGGTNSPLHFGNGTRLTVT.

The genes are TRBV24-1 and TRBJ2-3; D ambiguous. This CDR3 contains 13 residues. The V gene's germline CDR1 is KGHDR and CDR2 SFDVKD. V shed 10 bases and J shed 4 bases, with 14 bases lying between them. Here the CDR3 reads CATNNNAADTQYF. The DNA for the CDR3 is TGTGCCACGAACAACAACGCGGCAGATACGCAGTATTTT.

In nucleotides, the CDR3 is TGTGCCAGCAGTCCCGCCGGGGGGACCAATCAGCCCCAGCATTTT. Its translation: CASSPAGGTNQPQHF. The rearrangement joins TRBV12-3 or TRBV12-4 to TRBJ1-5; D is perhaps TRBD1 (5 bases). V lost 5 bases and J lost 3, with 14 bases in between. This CDR3 has 15 amino acids.

The chain employs TRBV23-1 and TRBJ1-6, with 10 bases identical to TRBD1. TRBV23-1 is classed as an ORF, of uncertain function. The V segment lost 0 bases and the J segment 1 base; nucleotides outside the gene matches: 3. The CDR3 spans 18 residues. The CDR3 is CASSQSGQGESYNSPLHF. CDR3 sequence (DNA): TGCGCCAGCAGTCAATCAGGACAGGGGGAATCCTATAATTCACCCCTCCACTTT.

The CDR3, as DNA: TGTGCCAGCAGTACGGGGACAGGGAGGAGAGCTTTCTTT. It translates to CASSTGTGRRAFF. The chain uses TRBV6-2 or TRBV6-3 and TRBJ1-1; 9 bases agree with TRBD1. The CDR3 spans 13 residues. The trim removed 5 bases at V and 10 bases at J, leaving 8 bases unmatched. Germline CDR1 reads MNHEY; CDR2 reads SVGEGT.